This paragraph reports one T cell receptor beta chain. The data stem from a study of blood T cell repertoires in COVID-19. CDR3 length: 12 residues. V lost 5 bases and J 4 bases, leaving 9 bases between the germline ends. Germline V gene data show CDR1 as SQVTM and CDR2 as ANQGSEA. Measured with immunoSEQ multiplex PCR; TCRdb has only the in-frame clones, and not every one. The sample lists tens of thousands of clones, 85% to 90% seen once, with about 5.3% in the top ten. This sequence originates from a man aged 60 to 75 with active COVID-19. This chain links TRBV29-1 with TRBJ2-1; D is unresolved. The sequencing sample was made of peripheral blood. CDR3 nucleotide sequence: TGCAGCGTTCTGGGCGAATACAATGAGCAGTTCTTC. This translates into CSVLGEYNEQFF.